This entry concerns a single T cell receptor (beta chain). Its specificity is not known. These data belong to a study of cytomegalovirus exposure and HLA in healthy donors. CDR3 length: 14 residues. V lost 4 bases, J lost 2 bases, and 10 bases lay in between. Germline V gene data show CDR1 as SNHLY and CDR2 as FYNNEI. Study-level findings and limits: A few chains tied to CMV proved CMV antigen-specific in vitro. Later, an analysis showed that TCR beta chains associated with HLA were more clonally expanded than others that were equally common.

This PCR relied on a set of 60 Vbeta primers and 13 Jbeta primers. The table came from immunoSEQ multiplex PCR; TCRdb's copy has only in-frame clones and leaves some out. In the table there are 150,000 to 200,000 clones, 70% of which are singletons. The material sequenced was PBMCs. This TCR was sampled from a man between 18 and 35 years old in good health and CMV-seropositive. The V and J genes are TRBV2 and TRBJ2-3; no clear D gene. CDR3 nucleotides: TGTGCCAGCAGTGCTTTAAGAGACACAGATACGCAGTATTTT. Its translation: CASSALRDTDTQYF.